The entry that follows covers one T cell receptor (beta chain) sequence. The specificity of this receptor is unknown. Base quality data are lacking; no much larger clone is found one base away. Collaborating institutions collected whole blood in K2EDTA tubes following their own protocols. For TCRbeta analysis, collaborator samples were shipped as frozen whole blood, as isolated PBMCs, or as DNA extracted from either sample type. TCRbeta CDR3 regions were amplified from genomic DNA by means of the immunoSEQ Assay, a bias-controlled multiplex PCR. Per the source publication's procedure: The number of nucleated cells in each sample was estimated from the amplification of reference gene primers within the assay. To quantify the absolute abundance of each unique TCRbeta CDR3 rearrangement, sequence reads were collapsed and filtered. For each sample, productive Simpson clonality was calculated by taking the square root of Simpson's diversity index across productive rearrangements. The table was pulled from immuneACCESS by TCRdb, which kept in-frame rearrangements only. Such tables lose some clones; where checked, under half of the loss comes from unresolved V genes, and the rest has no known cause. V and J calls plus clone size are reproduced from that table; the DNA served to infer D and trimming. The sample table shows roughly 250,000 clones, and about 86% are seen once. Roughly a tenth of the sample comes from the top ten.

The sample originates from a study of blood T cell repertoires in COVID-19 (dated by TCRdb to 2019 to 2021). In terms of the full investigation: The collaborator samples originated in the United States, Italy and Spain and spanned the acute and convalescent phases of COVID-19. The material from the prospective study consisted of cDNA or gDNA derived from T cells, B-cell-depleted T cells, or PBMCs. Samples were obtained from the ongoing ImmuneRACE study (first 160 participants) and from some 1,300 subjects provided by 6 global collaborators. The sample metadata nearly always contained a de-identified subject ID, COVID-19 status, age in years and sex. The repertoires were released in a freely available public database meant as a resource for research on the immune response to SARS-CoV-2. Subjects who had been exposed to COVID-19, were actively infected with it, or had recovered from it provided the deeply sampled blood TCRbeta repertoires that made up the dataset. HLA class I and class II types, where available, came from metadata supplied by the sample provider rather than from assay-based typing.

From the germline V gene (reference sequence), CDR1 is MNHEY and CDR2 is SMNVEV. The cysteine opens and the phenylalanine closes a CDR3 of 13 amino acids. Solely the CDR3 DNA is kept, with 39 bases framed from the first base. V and J lose 3 bases and 4 bases, and a span of 9 bases separates them. On the study overall, not on this receptor specifically: The amount of clinical and demographic metadata varied by source and participant and was provided uncurated.

The sample taken for sequencing was peripheral blood. The source is a woman of 80 years or more with acute or convalescent COVID-19. The chain is made from TRBV27 and TRBJ1-1; D gene: possibly TRBD1, on 5 matching bases. The CDR3 corresponds to CASSLRGGTEAFF. The DNA is TGTGCCAGCAGTTTGCGGGGGGGCACTGAAGCTTTCTTT.